Listed here are 10 T cell receptor beta chains from one sample, sequenced in a study of T-cell reconstitution after alpha-beta-depleted transplantation in children. The TCRbeta library incorporated unique molecular identifiers. TCRdb passed the PCR reads through MiXCR, listing each CDR3 protein once. The table shows around 300,000 distinct CDR3 sequences, with around 7.3% occurring only once. For these receptors, no antigen is known. Study results and caveats: Most T-cell counts and diversity one year after the transplant came from T cells that were newly produced.

Material: peripheral blood, obtained 360 days after TCRalphabeta/CD19-depleted stem cell transplant. The receptors were sampled from a female patient aged 2 to 10 who had a stem cell transplant for Fanconi anemia, so the T cells may come from the graft donor.

This clonotype has ten or more counts. The chain links TRBV15 to TRBJ2-2, with D possibly being TRBD1 (5 bases). Germline V gene sequence: CDR1 LNHNV, CDR2 YYDKDF (reference sequence). This CDR3 comprises 14 residues. V was cut by 5 bases and J by 1 base, with 8 bases left in between. CDR3 DNA: TGTGCCACCAGCCGTACAGGGAACACCGGGGAGCTGTTTTTT. It yields the protein CATSRTGNTGELFF.

The chain links TRBV3-1 to TRBJ1-5, with D possibly being TRBD1 (6 bases). This CDR3 spans 14 amino acids. Trimming pared 2 bases from V and 2 bases from J, leaving 7 bases between. The V gene's germline CDR1 is LGHDT and CDR2 YNNKEL (reference sequence). The CDR3 DNA is TGTGCCAGCAGCCAAAGGGGGGGCAATCAGCCCCAGCATTTT. Translation: CASSQRGGNQPQHF.

This clonotype was seen a single time. The gene calls are TRBV20-1 and TRBJ1-2, with 7 positions matching TRBD1. Germline assignment: CDR1 DFQATT and CDR2 SNEGSKA (reference sequence). This CDR3 is 12 amino acids long. The CDR3 region has the DNA TGCATCGGGATACCCCAGGGGGATGGCTACACCTTC. Translated: CIGIPQGDGYTF.

Ten or more counts support this clonotype. V gene TRBV29-1 combines with J gene TRBJ2-2; 9 nucleotides match TRBD1. Germline V gives CDR1 SQVTM, CDR2 ANQGSEA. The CDR3 has 14 amino acids. J was trimmed by 7 bases and V by 5 bases; bases with no gene match: 8. The CDR3 reads CSVHRGQGGGELFF. The CDR3, as DNA: TGCAGCGTTCACCGGGGACAGGGAGGCGGGGAGCTGTTTTTT.

This clonotype was counted ten times or more. V is TRBV4-1 and J is TRBJ2-7, with 11 nucleotides matching TRBD2. The CDR3 runs to 17 residues. Germline CDR1 and CDR2: MGHRA and YSYEKL. J was trimmed by 4 bases and V by 1 base; bases with no gene match: 9. The CDR3: CASSQGDSGRAVYEQYF. The CDR3 DNA follows: TGCGCCAGCAGCCAAGGGGATAGCGGGAGGGCCGTGTACGAGCAGTACTTC.

The chain combines TRBV5-1 with TRBJ1-6; TRBD1 matches at 9 bases. Per germline, CDR1 SGHRS and CDR2 YFSETQ. The V gene end was trimmed by 1 base and the J gene end by 10 bases; junction bases not matched to a gene: 6. The CDR3 covers 15 residues. Here the CDR3 DNA reads TGCGCCAGCAGCTTGATGGGACAGGGAAGGTCACCCCTCCACTTT. Amino acid sequence: CASSLMGQGRSPLHF.

This chain links TRBV2 with TRBJ2-5; 8 bases agree with TRBD2. V gave up 2 bases and J gave up 2 bases; unmatched junction bases: 7. CDR3 length: 16 amino acids. Germline V gene sequence: CDR1 SNHLY, CDR2 FYNNEI. The CDR3 is CASSEFPPSGQETQYF. Written as DNA, the CDR3 is TGTGCCAGCAGTGAATTCCCCCCTAGCGGGCAAGAGACCCAGTACTTC.

This clonotype appeared a few times. CDR3 protein: CASLDIDQPQHF. The CDR3 DNA is TGTGCCAGCCTCGACATCGATCAGCCCCAGCATTTT. The genes are TRBV6-1 and TRBJ1-5; D not certain. Germline V gene lookup returns CDR1 MNHNS and CDR2 SASEGT. The CDR3 sequence is 12 residues long. Trimming shortened V by 8 bases and J by 5 bases, and 10 bases separated the two germline ends.

This clonotype was detected many times. The chain employs TRBV5-1 and TRBJ2-7, with 7 positions matching TRBD2. V was clipped by 0 bases and J by 2 bases; unmatched bases: 5. The CDR3 is 15 amino acids. The germline gives CDR1 SGHRS, CDR2 YFSETQ. Written as DNA, the CDR3 is TGCGCCAGCAGCTTGGTTTGGGAGGGCCCCTACGAGCAGTACTTC. Protein: CASSLVWEGPYEQYF.

The chain has TRBV18 and TRBJ1-4; TRBD1 agrees at 11 bases. The CDR3 has 13 amino acids. The V gene end was trimmed by 4 bases and the J gene end by 13 bases; junction bases not matched to a gene: 5. Germline V gene lookup returns CDR1 KGHSH and CDR2 LQKENI. DNA of the CDR3: TGTGCCAGCTCACAGGGACAGGGGGACGTACTGTTTTTT. This gives the protein CASSQGQGDVLFF. The variable domain in full, completed from reference TRBV18 and TRBJ1-4, reads NAGVMQNPRHLVRRRGQEARLRCSPMKGHSHVYWYRQLPEEGLKFMVYLQKENIIDESGMPKERFSAEFPKEGPSILRIQQVVRGDSAAYFCASSQGQGDVLFFGSGTQLSVL.